This T cell receptor (beta chain) appears in the sequencing data of a study of T cell changes during pregnancy in multiple sclerosis. Assay: immunoSEQ multiplex PCR; the TCRdb copy retains only in-frame clones and omits some. The top ten clones hold less than 2.5% of a sample with 100,000 or so clones, 94% of them seen once. Germline CDR1 SGHNT, CDR2 YYREEE (reference sequence). This CDR3 has 14 amino acids. Trimming shortened V by 1 base and J by 3 bases, and 10 bases separated the two germline ends. The TCR comes from a female donor with multiple sclerosis, enrolled in a pregnancy study. This chain connects TRBV5-4 to TRBJ1-2; D is possibly TRBD1 (6 bases). Specimen: peripheral blood, collected in the third trimester of pregnancy. This chain's CDR3 is CASSLTGRDYGYTF. CDR3 DNA sequence: TGTGCCAGCAGCTTGACAGGGAGGGACTATGGCTACACCTTC.